These 6 T cell receptor beta chains originate from one sample sequenced in a study of STAT5B mutations in CD4+ large granular lymphocyte leukemia. The data were produced by immunoSEQ multiplex PCR, yet TCRdb's version contains in-frame clones alone and is incomplete. The data show around 30,000 clones, with around four fifths seen just once and roughly 4.3% held by the top ten. Specimen: CD4+ T cells from blood buffy coats. These TCRs come from a human donor in good health.

V usage is TRBV28 and J usage is TRBJ2-1, with TRBD2 matching over 12 bases. CDR3 length equals 15 residues. The V segment lost 5 bases and the J segment 8 bases; nucleotides outside the gene matches: 7. Germline V gives CDR1 MDHEN, CDR2 SYDVKM. The CDR3 protein is CASSRGLAGNHEQFF. In DNA, the CDR3 is TGTGCCAGCAGTCGGGGACTAGCGGGTAACCATGAGCAGTTCTTC.

V is TRBV19 and J is TRBJ2-1; D possibly matches TRBD1 or TRBD2 (5 bases each). V was clipped by 7 bases and J by 2 bases, with 15 bases between them. The CDR3 length is 15 residues. CDR1 is LNHDA and CDR2 is SQIVND in the germline V gene (reference sequence). In nucleotides, the CDR3 is TGTGCCAGTAAGTCTGACGGGGCCACCTACAATGAGCAGTTCTTC. It encodes CASKSDGATYNEQFF.

V gene TRBV5-4 combines with J gene TRBJ2-3; 10 nucleotides agree with TRBD2. Germline assignment: CDR1 SGHNT and CDR2 YYREEE (reference sequence). The CDR3 has 15 amino acids. Trimming at V came to 4 bases and at J to 9 bases, leaving 11 bases not matched to a gene. DNA of the CDR3: TGTGCCAGCAGCCGGGCGCTAGCGGGAGATGCGACGCAGTATTTT. This sequence encodes CASSRALAGDATQYF.

This clone came up a few times. The chain recombines TRBV28 with TRBJ2-7; D is possibly TRBD2 (6 bases). Between the trimmed V and J ends, which lost 3 bases and 4 bases, there was a span of 10 bases. This CDR3 has 13 amino acids. Germline CDR1 and CDR2: MDHEN and SYDVKM. The CDR3 nucleotides are TGTGCCAGCAGTTTTGGGGGGACGTACGAGCAGTACTTC. Translating gives CASSFGGTYEQYF.

The chain is built from TRBV18 and TRBJ2-1, with 7 positions matching TRBD2. J lost 2 bases, V lost 4 bases, and 11 bases had no gene match. Looked up from germline, CDR1 is KGHSH and CDR2 is LQKENI. The length of the CDR3 is 17 residues. The CDR3 loop is CASSLGTGLDAYNEQFF. DNA for the CDR3: TGTGCCAGCTCACTCGGTACAGGACTAGACGCCTACAATGAGCAGTTCTTC. Based on the CDR3 plus reference TRBV18 and TRBJ2-1, the full variable domain is NAGVMQNPRHLVRRRGQEARLRCSPMKGHSHVYWYRQLPEEGLKFMVYLQKENIIDESGMPKERFSAEFPKEGPSILRIQQVVRGDSAAYFCASSLGTGLDAYNEQFFGPGTRLTVL.

This clone is large in the sample. The chain carries TRBV6-5 and TRBJ1-2; D gene ambiguous. The CDR3 runs 13 residues. Germline values: CDR1 MNHEY, CDR2 SVGAGI. V shed 2 bases and J shed 8 bases, with 12 bases lying between them. DNA of the CDR3: TGTGCCAGCAGTTACCAAGGCAAGGTCGGCTACACCTTC. Translated: CASSYQGKVGYTF.